The 27 T cell receptor beta chains reported below all come from one sample, sequenced in a study of technical replicates of blood from several donors. TCRdb keeps only in-frame clones here, not all; method: immunoSEQ multiplex PCR. The profile covers 60,000 to 80,000 clones, with around 94% appearing a single time and approximately 0.39% taken by the ten largest. Sequencing was done on a sample of T cells isolated from PBMCs. Source of these receptors: a human donor in good health.

This clone was seen just once. The chain couples TRBV4-3 to TRBJ2-2; D unresolved. Germline V gives CDR1 LGHNA, CDR2 YSLEER. The CDR3 has 16 residues. Trimming stripped 0 bases from V and 1 base from J, with 9 bases between. The CDR3 sequence is CASSQESRLNTGELFF. CDR3 DNA sequence: TGCGCCAGCAGCCAAGAATCCAGGTTGAACACCGGGGAGCTGTTTTTT.

The genes are TRBV5-1 and TRBJ2-1; 8 nucleotides line up with TRBD2. After removal of 0 bases from V and 8 bases from J, the junction contained 13 bases not matched to a gene. The length of the CDR3 is 17 residues. Germline values: CDR1 SGHRS, CDR2 YFSETQ. CDR3 in amino acids: CASSLELAVLTRDEQFF. DNA of the CDR3: TGCGCCAGCAGCTTGGAACTAGCGGTACTAACGAGGGATGAGCAGTTCTTC.

This CDR3 is CASSLIWPTDTQYF. The CDR3 DNA reads as TGTGCCAGCAGCTTAATCTGGCCCACAGATACGCAGTATTTT. J is TRBJ2-3 and V is TRBV7-9; no firm D call. Per germline, CDR1 SEHNR and CDR2 FQNEAQ (reference sequence). The CDR3 loop spans 14 amino acids. The V and J ends lost 2 bases and 2 bases respectively, with 8 bases between them.

The CDR3 sequence is CAWSPPGQGNTIYF. The CDR3 region has the DNA TGTGCCTGGAGTCCTCCGGGACAGGGGAACACCATATATTTT. This chain joins TRBV30 and TRBJ1-3; 10 nucleotides agree with TRBD1. The length of the CDR3 is 14 residues. Trimming took 2 bases from V and 7 from J; bases not matched to a gene: 5. Germline V gene data show CDR1 as GTSNPN and CDR2 as SVGIG (reference sequence).

The CDR3 loop reads CASSPGTGAYEQYF. The DNA for the CDR3 is TGCGCCAGCAGCCCGGGGACAGGGGCCTACGAGCAGTACTTC. The chain joins TRBV5-1 to TRBJ2-7; 10 bases are shared with TRBD1. V shed 4 bases and J 2 bases; nucleotides not matched to a gene: 3. Germline V gene data show CDR1 as SGHRS and CDR2 as YFSETQ. The CDR3 has 14 residues.

This clone was seen just once. J is TRBJ1-4 and V is TRBV7-8, with a tentative D call TRBD1 (6 bases). The ends were cut back, 1 base at V and 8 bases at J, with 14 bases in the middle. This CDR3 spans 15 amino acids. Germline-derived CDR1 and CDR2 are SGHVS and FQNEAQ. For the CDR3, the DNA is TGTGCCAGCAGCTTAGGAGGGGGAGCTGAGGAAAAACTGTTTTTT. As protein: CASSLGGGAEEKLFF.

The J gene is TRBJ1-2, the V gene TRBV19, with D perhaps TRBD1 (5 bases). CDR1 is LNHDA and CDR2 is SQIVND in the germline V gene (reference sequence). V was pared by 8 bases and J by 3 bases, with 19 bases between. The CDR3 totals 15 residues. The CDR3 nucleotides read TGTGCCAGTGTGGTCCAGGGCGGCTATGACTATGGCTACACCTTC. Translation gives CASVVQGGYDYGYTF.

The chain recombines TRBV6-5 with TRBJ1-4; 9 positions agree with TRBD1. V lost 0 bases and J lost 8; bases outside the gene matches: 4. The CDR3 extends over 15 amino acids. Per the germline V gene, CDR1 is MNHEY and CDR2 is SVGAGI. CDR3 loop: CASSYSGTGREKLFF. For the CDR3, the DNA is TGTGCCAGCAGTTACTCCGGGACAGGGCGAGAAAAACTGTTTTTT.

The genes are TRBV11-2 and TRBJ2-1; 15 bases fit TRBD2. With V trimmed by 5 bases and J by 4 bases, 9 bases remained unmatched. Germline loops: CDR1 SGHAT, CDR2 FQNNGV. The length of the CDR3 is 18 residues. The CDR3 coding sequence is TGTGCCAGCAGCCCACGGACTAGCGGGAGGGCCTGGTACAATGAGCAGTTCTTC. Translation: CASSPRTSGRAWYNEQFF.

The gene calls are TRBV30 and TRBJ1-4, with D possibly being TRBD1 (5 bases). Germline V gives CDR1 GTSNPN, CDR2 SVGIG (reference sequence). V was trimmed by 3 bases and J by 0 bases, leaving 8 bases between them. CDR3 length: 14 residues. This chain's CDR3 is CAWRGLTTNEKLFF. CDR3 coding DNA: TGTGCCTGGAGGGGACTCACAACTAATGAAAAACTGTTTTTT.

The V call is TRBV28, the J call TRBJ2-7; TRBD2 matches 11 bases. Germline CDR1 reads MDHEN; CDR2 reads SYDVKM. The V segment lost 4 bases and the J segment 2 bases; nucleotides outside the gene matches: 7. The CDR3 consists of 16 residues. The CDR3 is CASSSPGTSGAYEQYF. The DNA for the CDR3 is TGTGCCAGCAGTTCCCCCGGGACTAGCGGAGCCTACGAGCAGTACTTC.

V usage is TRBV2 and J usage is TRBJ1-1, with D maybe TRBD1 (6 bases). The CDR3 sequence is 17 residues long. Germline assignment: CDR1 SNHLY and CDR2 FYNNEI. Trimming shortened V by 10 bases and J by 0 bases, and 24 bases separated the two germline ends. The CDR3 sequence is CATPGRQEESLNTEAFF. The CDR3 DNA sequence: TGTGCCACCCCAGGACGACAGGAAGAGTCGTTGAACACTGAAGCTTTCTTT. Variable domain in full (rest from reference TRBV2 and TRBJ1-1): EPEVTQTPSHQVTQMGQEVILRCVPISNHLYFYWYRQILGQKVEFLVSFYNNEISEKSEIFDDQFSVERPDGSNFTLKIRSTKLEDSAMYFCATPGRQEESLNTEAFFGQGTRLTVV.

V usage is TRBV6-5 and J usage is TRBJ1-4; tentatively, D is TRBD1 (6 bases). The germline gives CDR1 MNHEY, CDR2 SVGAGI. Trimming removed 2 bases at V and 8 bases at J, with 9 bases between. The CDR3 runs 13 residues. The CDR3 DNA follows: TGTGCCAGCAGTTACCAGGGGAACGAAAAACTGTTTTTT. Translated: CASSYQGNEKLFF.

V usage is TRBV5-1 and J usage is TRBJ1-1, with D possibly matching TRBD1 (5 bases). The CDR3 spans 14 residues. V was trimmed by 0 bases and J by 2 bases, leaving 8 bases between them. The V gene's germline CDR1 is SGHRS and CDR2 YFSETQ. The CDR3 protein is CASSLGGDNTEAFF. In DNA form, the CDR3 reads TGCGCCAGCAGCTTGGGGGGGGACAACACTGAAGCTTTCTTT.

The chain is built from TRBV29-1 and TRBJ2-4; D may be TRBD1 (6 bases). Germline assignment: CDR1 SQVTM and CDR2 ANQGSEA. Trimming stripped 3 bases from V and 2 bases from J, with 8 bases between. The CDR3 has 13 residues. CDR3 sequence: CSVDTGTKNIQYF. CDR3 coding DNA: TGCAGCGTTGACACAGGGACCAAAAACATTCAGTACTTC.

The rearrangement joins TRBV7-2 to TRBJ2-1; the match to TRBD2 covers 13 bases. J gave up 3 bases and V 5 bases, and 4 bases lay outside the gene matches. The V gene's germline CDR1 is SGHTA and CDR2 FQGNSA. The CDR3 loop spans 16 amino acids. The CDR3 DNA sequence: TGTGCCAGCAGCGTGGGACTAGCGGGATTCTACAATGAGCAGTTCTTC. Translating gives CASSVGLAGFYNEQFF.

The chain links TRBV28 to TRBJ1-3, with 9 positions matching TRBD1. The CDR3 length is 17 residues. The junction had 13 bases not matched to a gene; V was cut back by 3 bases and J by 7 bases. The germline V gene has CDR1 MDHEN and CDR2 SYDVKM. The DNA for the CDR3 is TGTGCCAGCAGTTTGGGACAGGGATCCCTCGGGGGGAACACCATATATTTT. As protein: CASSLGQGSLGGNTIYF.

This clone has only one observation. The chain couples TRBV19 to TRBJ1-2; possible D gene TRBD1, 6 bases. CDR3 length equals 13 residues. The V and J ends lost 7 bases and 4 bases respectively, with 13 bases between them. Per the germline V gene, CDR1 is LNHDA and CDR2 is SQIVND (reference sequence). CDR3 in DNA: TGTGCCAGTACCCGGGACACCGTCTATGGCTACACCTTC. It yields the protein CASTRDTVYGYTF.

The V call is TRBV29-1, the J call TRBJ2-1; the match to TRBD2 covers 8 bases. The CDR3 contains 13 residues. The germline CDR1 and CDR2 sequences are SQVTM and ANQGSEA. Unmatched junction bases numbered 6, after V lost 4 bases and J lost 7 bases. The CDR3 sequence: CSVGERERNEQFF. CDR3 DNA: TGCAGCGTTGGGGAGCGGGAGAGGAATGAGCAGTTCTTC.

This rearrangement joins TRBV7-9 to TRBJ2-7, with TRBD2 matching 10 bases. Germline V gene lookup returns CDR1 SEHNR and CDR2 FQNEAQ (reference sequence). Trimming at V came to 2 bases and at J to 5 bases, leaving 6 bases not matched to a gene. This CDR3 has 15 residues. Here the CDR3 reads CASSLSSGSYHEQYF. DNA of the CDR3: TGTGCCAGCAGCTTATCTAGCGGGAGTTACCACGAGCAGTACTTC.

The chain links TRBV4-3 to TRBJ2-7, with a possible D match to TRBD2 (6 bases). The germline V gene has CDR1 LGHNA and CDR2 YSLEER. The CDR3 runs 15 residues. Trimming removed 0 bases from V and 5 bases from J, with 14 bases in between. CDR3: CASSQDWRGIDEQYF. CDR3 nucleotides: TGCGCCAGCAGCCAAGATTGGCGCGGGATAGACGAGCAGTACTTC.

The chain is built from TRBV10-3 and TRBJ2-3; D gene ambiguous. Germline V gene sequence: CDR1 ENHRY, CDR2 SYGVKD. The V and J ends lost 3 bases and 0 bases respectively, with 4 bases between them. CDR3 length: 13 amino acids. CDR3 sequence reads: CAISDRSTDTQYF. The DNA of the CDR3 is TGTGCCATCAGTGATCGGAGCACAGATACGCAGTATTTT.

This sequence joins TRBV28 and TRBJ1-2, with 9 bases that match TRBD1. J was trimmed by 3 bases and V by 1 base; bases with no gene match: 6. Germline CDR1 MDHEN, CDR2 SYDVKM. This CDR3 is 16 amino acids long. The CDR3 spells CASSLSGGQGDYGYTF. As DNA, the CDR3 is TGTGCCAGCAGTTTATCGGGGGGACAGGGCGACTATGGCTACACCTTC.

This clone turned up a few times. V gene TRBV6-5 combines with J gene TRBJ1-2, with unresolved D. The germline V gene encodes CDR1 MNHEY and CDR2 SVGAGI. Trimming removed 4 bases at V and 8 bases at J, with 14 bases between. This CDR3 is built from 13 residues. CDR3 nucleotides: TGTGCCAGCAGTTTGGGTGAGACTATGGGCTACACCTTC. This translates into CASSLGETMGYTF.

This chain connects TRBV30 to TRBJ1-5, with a tentative D call TRBD1 (5 bases). The germline V gene encodes CDR1 GTSNPN and CDR2 SVGIG (reference sequence). This CDR3 spans 13 amino acids. V was cut by 2 bases and J by 7 bases, with 12 bases left in between. The CDR3: CAWSNGGEQPQHF. The CDR3 coding sequence is TGTGCCTGGAGTAACGGGGGAGAGCAGCCCCAGCATTTT.

The rearrangement links TRBV13 to TRBJ2-2; a weak D match, TRBD1 (6 bases). Germline CDR1 PRHDT, CDR2 FYEKMQ (reference sequence). The CDR3 consists of 14 residues. The germline V and J ends were trimmed by 6 bases and 6 bases, with 14 bases remaining between them. The CDR3 spells CASRVYTGSGELFF. In nucleotides, the CDR3 is TGTGCCAGCAGAGTGTATACAGGGTCCGGGGAGCTGTTTTTT.

The gene calls are TRBV4-3 and TRBJ2-5; D unclear. The ends were cut back, 3 bases at V and 3 bases at J, with 14 bases in the middle. The CDR3 runs 15 residues. Germline V gives CDR1 LGHNA, CDR2 YSLEER. This chain's CDR3 is CASSQAAQAEETQYF. In DNA form, the CDR3 reads TGCGCCAGCAGCCAGGCGGCACAAGCAGAAGAGACCCAGTACTTC.